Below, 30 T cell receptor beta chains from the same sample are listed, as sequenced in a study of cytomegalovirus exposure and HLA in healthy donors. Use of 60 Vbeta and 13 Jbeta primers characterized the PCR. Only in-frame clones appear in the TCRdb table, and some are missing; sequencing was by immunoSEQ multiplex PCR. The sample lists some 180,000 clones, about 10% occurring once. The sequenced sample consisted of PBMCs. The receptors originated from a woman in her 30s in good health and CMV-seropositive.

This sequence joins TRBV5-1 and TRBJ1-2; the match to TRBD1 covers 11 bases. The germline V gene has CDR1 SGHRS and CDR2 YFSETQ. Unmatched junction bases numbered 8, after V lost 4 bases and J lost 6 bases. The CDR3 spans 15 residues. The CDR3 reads CASSRDRGSIDGYTF. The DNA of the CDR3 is TGCGCCAGCAGCCGGGACAGGGGGAGTATCGATGGCTACACCTTC.

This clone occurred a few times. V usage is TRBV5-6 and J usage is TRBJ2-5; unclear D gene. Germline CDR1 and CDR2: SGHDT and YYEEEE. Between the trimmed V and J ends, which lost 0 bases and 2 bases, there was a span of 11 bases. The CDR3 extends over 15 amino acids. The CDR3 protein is CASSLAAGLQETQYF. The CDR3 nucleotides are TGTGCCAGCAGCTTGGCGGCAGGCCTACAAGAGACCCAGTACTTC.

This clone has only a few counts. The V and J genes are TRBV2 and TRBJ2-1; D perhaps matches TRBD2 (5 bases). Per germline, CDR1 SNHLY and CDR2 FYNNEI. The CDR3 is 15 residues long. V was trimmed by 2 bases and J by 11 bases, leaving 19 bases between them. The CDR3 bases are TGTGCCAGCAGTGAATCCGTGGGGAGCGAGGGAAAGCAGTTCTTC. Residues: CASSESVGSEGKQFF.

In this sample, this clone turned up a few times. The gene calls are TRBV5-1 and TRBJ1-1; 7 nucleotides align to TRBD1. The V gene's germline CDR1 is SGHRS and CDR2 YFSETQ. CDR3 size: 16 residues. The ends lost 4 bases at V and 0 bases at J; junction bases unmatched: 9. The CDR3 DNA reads TGCGCCAGCAGCAGAGACCCGGGACAGTTGAACACTGAAGCTTTCTTT. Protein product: CASSRDPGQLNTEAFF.

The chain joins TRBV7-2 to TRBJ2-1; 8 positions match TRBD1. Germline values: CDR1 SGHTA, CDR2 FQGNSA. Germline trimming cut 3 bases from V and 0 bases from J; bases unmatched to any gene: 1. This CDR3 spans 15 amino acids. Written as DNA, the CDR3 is TGTGCCAGCAGCTTCACAGGGGGCTCCTACAATGAGCAGTTCTTC. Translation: CASSFTGGSYNEQFF.

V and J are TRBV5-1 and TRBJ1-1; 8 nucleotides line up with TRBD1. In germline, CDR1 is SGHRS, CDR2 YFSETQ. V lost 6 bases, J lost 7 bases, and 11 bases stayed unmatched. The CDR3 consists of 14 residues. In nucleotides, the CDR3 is TGCGCCAGCAAGGCAGGGGGCGGTTATGGTGAAGCTTTCTTT. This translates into CASKAGGGYGEAFF.

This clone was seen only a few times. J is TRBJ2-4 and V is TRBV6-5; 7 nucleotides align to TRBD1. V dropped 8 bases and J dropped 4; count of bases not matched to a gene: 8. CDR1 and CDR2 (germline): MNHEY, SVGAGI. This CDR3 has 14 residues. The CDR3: CASRKGDSKNIQYF. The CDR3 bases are TGTGCCAGCCGAAAGGGGGACAGTAAAAACATTCAGTACTTC.

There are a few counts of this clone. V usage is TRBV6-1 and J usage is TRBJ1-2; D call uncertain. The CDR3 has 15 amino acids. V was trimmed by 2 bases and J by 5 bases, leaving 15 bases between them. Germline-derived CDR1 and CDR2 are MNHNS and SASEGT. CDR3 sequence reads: CASSEKGLPMYGYTF. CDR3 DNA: TGTGCCAGCAGTGAAAAAGGACTCCCAATGTATGGCTACACCTTC.

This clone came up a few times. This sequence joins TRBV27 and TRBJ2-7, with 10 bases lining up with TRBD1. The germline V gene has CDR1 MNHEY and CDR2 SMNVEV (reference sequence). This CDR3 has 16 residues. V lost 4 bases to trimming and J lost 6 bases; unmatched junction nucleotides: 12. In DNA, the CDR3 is TGTGCCAGCAGTTCTAACTTAGGGACAGGGGAGTCCGAGCAGTACTTC. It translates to CASSSNLGTGESEQYF.

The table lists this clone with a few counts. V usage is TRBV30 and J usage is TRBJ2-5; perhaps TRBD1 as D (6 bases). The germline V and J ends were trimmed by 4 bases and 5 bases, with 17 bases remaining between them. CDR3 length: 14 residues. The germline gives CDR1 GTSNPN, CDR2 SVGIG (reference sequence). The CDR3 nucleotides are TGTGCCTGGAACCCAGGGGTCGAGATCGAGACCCAGTACTTC. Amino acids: CAWNPGVEIETQYF.

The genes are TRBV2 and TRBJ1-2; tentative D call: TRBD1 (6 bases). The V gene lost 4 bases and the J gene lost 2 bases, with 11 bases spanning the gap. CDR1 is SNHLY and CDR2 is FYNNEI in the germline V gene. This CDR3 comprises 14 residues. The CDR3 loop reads CASSVLTGNYGYTF. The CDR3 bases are TGTGCCAGCAGTGTCCTTACAGGGAACTATGGCTACACCTTC. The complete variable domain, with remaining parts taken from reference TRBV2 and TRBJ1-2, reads EPEVTQTPSHQVTQMGQEVILRCVPISNHLYFYWYRQILGQKVEFLVSFYNNEISEKSEIFDDQFSVERPDGSNFTLKIRSTKLEDSAMYFCASSVLTGNYGYTFGSGTRLTVV.

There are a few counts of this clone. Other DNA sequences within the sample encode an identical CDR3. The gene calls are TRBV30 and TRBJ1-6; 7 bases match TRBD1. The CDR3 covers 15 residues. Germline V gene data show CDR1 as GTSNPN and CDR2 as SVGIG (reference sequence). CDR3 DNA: TGTGCTTTGAAGGGCCGACAGGGACCAAATTCACCCCTCCACTTT. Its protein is CALKGRQGPNSPLHF.

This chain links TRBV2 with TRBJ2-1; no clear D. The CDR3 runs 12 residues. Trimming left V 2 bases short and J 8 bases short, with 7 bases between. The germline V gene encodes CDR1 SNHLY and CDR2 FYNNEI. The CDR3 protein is CASSELSDEQFF. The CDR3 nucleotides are TGTGCCAGCAGTGAACTTTCCGATGAGCAGTTCTTC. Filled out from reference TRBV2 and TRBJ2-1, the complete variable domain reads EPEVTQTPSHQVTQMGQEVILRCVPISNHLYFYWYRQILGQKVEFLVSFYNNEISEKSEIFDDQFSVERPDGSNFTLKIRSTKLEDSAMYFCASSELSDEQFFGPGTRLTVL.

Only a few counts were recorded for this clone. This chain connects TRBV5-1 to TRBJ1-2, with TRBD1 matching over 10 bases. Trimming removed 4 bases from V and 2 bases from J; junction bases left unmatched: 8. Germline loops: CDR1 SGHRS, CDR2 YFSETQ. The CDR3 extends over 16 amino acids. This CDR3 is CASSLGQGVKNYGYTF. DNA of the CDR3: TGCGCCAGCAGCCTAGGACAGGGGGTTAAGAACTATGGCTACACCTTC.

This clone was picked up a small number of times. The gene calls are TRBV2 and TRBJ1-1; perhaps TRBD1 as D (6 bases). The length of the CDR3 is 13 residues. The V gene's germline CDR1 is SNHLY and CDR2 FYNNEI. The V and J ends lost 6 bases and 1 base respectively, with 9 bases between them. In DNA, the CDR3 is TGTGCCAGCAGCAGGGGCCCGAACACTGAAGCTTTCTTT. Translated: CASSRGPNTEAFF.

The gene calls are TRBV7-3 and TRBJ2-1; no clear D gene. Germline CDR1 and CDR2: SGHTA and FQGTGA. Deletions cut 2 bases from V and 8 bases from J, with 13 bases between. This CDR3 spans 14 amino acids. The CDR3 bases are TGTGCCAGCAGCTTATTGTCTGTAACGGATGAGCAGTTCTTC. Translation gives CASSLLSVTDEQFF.

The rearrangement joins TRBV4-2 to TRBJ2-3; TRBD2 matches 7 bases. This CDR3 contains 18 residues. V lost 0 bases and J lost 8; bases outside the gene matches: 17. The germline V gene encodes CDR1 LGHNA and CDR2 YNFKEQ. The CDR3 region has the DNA TGTGCCAGCAGCCAAGAAGGTCCCGGAGCCTCAGGGAGGGCTACGCAGTATTTT. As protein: CASSQEGPGASGRATQYF.

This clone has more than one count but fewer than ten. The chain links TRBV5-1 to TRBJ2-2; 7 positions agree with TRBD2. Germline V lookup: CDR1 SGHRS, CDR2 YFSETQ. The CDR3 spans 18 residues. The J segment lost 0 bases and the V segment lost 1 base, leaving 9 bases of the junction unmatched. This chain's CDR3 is CASSLPYRLAPNTGELFF. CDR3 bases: TGCGCCAGCAGCTTGCCTTATCGACTAGCACCGAACACCGGGGAGCTGTTTTTT.

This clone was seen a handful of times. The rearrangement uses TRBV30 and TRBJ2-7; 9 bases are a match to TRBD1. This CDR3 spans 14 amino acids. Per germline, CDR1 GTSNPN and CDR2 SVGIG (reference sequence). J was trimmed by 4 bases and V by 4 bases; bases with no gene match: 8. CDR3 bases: TGTGCCTGGAACTCGGGACAGGGAGGGTACGAGCAGTACTTC. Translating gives CAWNSGQGGYEQYF.

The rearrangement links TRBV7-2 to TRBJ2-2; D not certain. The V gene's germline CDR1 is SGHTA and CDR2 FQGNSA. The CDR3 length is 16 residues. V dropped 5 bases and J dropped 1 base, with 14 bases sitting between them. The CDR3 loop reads CASSPIPYLNTGELFF. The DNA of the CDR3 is TGTGCCAGCAGCCCTATACCGTACCTGAACACCGGGGAGCTGTTTTTT.

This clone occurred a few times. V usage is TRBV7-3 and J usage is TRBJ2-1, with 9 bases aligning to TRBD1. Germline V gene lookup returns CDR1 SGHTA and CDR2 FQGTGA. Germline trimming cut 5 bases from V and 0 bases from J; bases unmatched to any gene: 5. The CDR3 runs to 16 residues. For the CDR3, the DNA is TGTGCCAGCAGCGCGAACAGGGGGCACTCCTACAATGAGCAGTTCTTC. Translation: CASSANRGHSYNEQFF.

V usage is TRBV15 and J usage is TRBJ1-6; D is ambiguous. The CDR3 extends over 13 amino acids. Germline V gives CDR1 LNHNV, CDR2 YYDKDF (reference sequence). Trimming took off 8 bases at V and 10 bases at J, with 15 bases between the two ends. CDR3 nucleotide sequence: TGTGCCACCCACGATCGTGCACAATCACCCCTCCACTTT. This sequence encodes CATHDRAQSPLHF. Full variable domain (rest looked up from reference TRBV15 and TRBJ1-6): DAMVIQNPRYQVTQFGKPVTLSCSQTLNHNVMYWYQQKSSQAPKLLFHYYDKDFNNEADTPDNFQSRRPNTSFCFLDIRSPGLGDTAMYLCATHDRAQSPLHFGNGTRLTVT.

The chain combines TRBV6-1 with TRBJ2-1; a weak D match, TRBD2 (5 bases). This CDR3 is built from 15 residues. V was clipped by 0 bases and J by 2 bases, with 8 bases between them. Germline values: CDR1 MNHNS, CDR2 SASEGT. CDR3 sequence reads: CASSEAASPYNEQFF. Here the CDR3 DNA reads TGTGCCAGCAGTGAAGCGGCTAGCCCCTACAATGAGCAGTTCTTC.

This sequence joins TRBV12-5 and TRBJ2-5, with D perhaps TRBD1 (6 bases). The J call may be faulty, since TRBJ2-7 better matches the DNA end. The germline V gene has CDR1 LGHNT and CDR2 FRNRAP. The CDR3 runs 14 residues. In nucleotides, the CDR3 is TGTGCTAGTGGTTTGGAGGGGGTCCCCTACGAGCAGTACTTC. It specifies CASGLEGVPYEQYF.

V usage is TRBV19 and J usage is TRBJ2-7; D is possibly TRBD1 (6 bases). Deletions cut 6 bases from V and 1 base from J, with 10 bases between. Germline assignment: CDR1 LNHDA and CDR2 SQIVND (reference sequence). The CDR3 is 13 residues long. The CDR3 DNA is TGTGCCAGTAGACGTGGACAGTCCTACGAGCAGTACTTC. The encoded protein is CASRRGQSYEQYF.

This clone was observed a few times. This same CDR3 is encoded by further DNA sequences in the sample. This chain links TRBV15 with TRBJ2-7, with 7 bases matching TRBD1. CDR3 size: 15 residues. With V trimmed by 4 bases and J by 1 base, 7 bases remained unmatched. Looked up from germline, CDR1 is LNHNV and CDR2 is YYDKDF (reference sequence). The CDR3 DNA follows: TGTGCCACCAGCATCTCCGGGACAGCTTCCTACGAGCAGTACTTC. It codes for CATSISGTASYEQYF.

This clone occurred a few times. The CDR3 region has the DNA TGTGCCAGCTCACCACCGGACAGCTACCGATATGGCTACACCTTC. This translates into CASSPPDSYRYGYTF. The chain recombines TRBV18 with TRBJ1-2; a weak D match, TRBD1 (6 bases). The CDR3 runs to 15 residues. V shed 0 bases and J shed 5 bases, with 13 bases lying between them. Germline V gene lookup returns CDR1 KGHSH and CDR2 LQKENI.

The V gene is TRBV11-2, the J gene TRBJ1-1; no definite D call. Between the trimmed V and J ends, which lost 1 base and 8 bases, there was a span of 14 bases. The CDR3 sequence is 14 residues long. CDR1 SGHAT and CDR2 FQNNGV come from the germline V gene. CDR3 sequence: CASSLGVSTGEAFF. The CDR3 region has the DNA TGTGCCAGCAGCTTAGGGGTTTCGACGGGAGAAGCTTTCTTT.

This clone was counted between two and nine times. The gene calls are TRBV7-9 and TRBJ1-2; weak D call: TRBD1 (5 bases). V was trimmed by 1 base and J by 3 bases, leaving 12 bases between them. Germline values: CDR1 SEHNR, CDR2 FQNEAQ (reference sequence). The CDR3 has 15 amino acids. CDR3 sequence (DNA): TGTGCCAGCAGCTTAGGGGAAAGACAGCACTATGGCTACACCTTC. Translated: CASSLGERQHYGYTF.

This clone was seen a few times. DNA for the CDR3: TGTGCCAGCACCCCACCTGCGGGACAGGGGGACACCGGGGAGCTGTTTTTT. Encoded protein: CASTPPAGQGDTGELFF. This sequence joins TRBV9 and TRBJ2-2, with 11 bases lining up with TRBD1. This CDR3 comprises 17 residues. V shed 6 bases, J shed 3 bases, and the junction held 10 bases outside the gene matches. Germline V lookup: CDR1 SGDLS, CDR2 YYNGEE.